The 21 T cell receptor beta chains reported below all come from one sample, sequenced in a study of T cell responses to AZD1222 COVID-19 vaccine. The protocol was immunoSEQ multiplex PCR, while the TCRdb copy is restricted to in-frame clones and leaves out a portion. The sample consists of approximately 160,000 clones, 87% of them appearing once. Material: peripheral blood, obtained on day 0 of AZD1222 vaccination. The origin of the receptors is an adult in good health.

The gene calls are TRBV2 and TRBJ2-7; 10 bases map to TRBD1. CDR1 and CDR2 (germline): SNHLY, FYNNEI. There are 14 residues in the CDR3. V dropped 5 bases and J dropped 6; count of bases not matched to a gene: 7. This CDR3 reads CASSSGTGVFEQYF. Written as DNA, the CDR3 is TGTGCCAGCAGTTCCGGGACAGGGGTGTTCGAGCAGTACTTC.

J is TRBJ2-1 and V is TRBV5-8; 12 bases agree with TRBD2. Trimming removed 0 bases from V and 3 bases from J; junction bases left unmatched: 4. In germline, CDR1 is SGHTS, CDR2 YDEGEE. CDR3 length: 17 amino acids. CDR3 nucleotides: TGTGCCAGCAGCTTGGTTGCTAGCGGGAGGGTCTACAATGAGCAGTTCTTC. Encoded protein: CASSLVASGRVYNEQFF.

The rearrangement joins TRBV4-2 to TRBJ2-7; the D gene could be TRBD1 or TRBD2 (5 bases each). The CDR3 is made up of 13 amino acids. Germline CDR1 reads LGHNA; CDR2 reads YNFKEQ. Trimming cost V 5 bases and J 2 bases, with 10 bases left between them. DNA of the CDR3: TGTGCCAGCAGCGGGACCCATACCTACGAGCAGTACTTC. Amino acids: CASSGTHTYEQYF.

The rearrangement joins TRBV11-3 to TRBJ2-1, with 7 bases fitting TRBD2. Germline CDR1 is SGHNT and CDR2 is YENEEA. The CDR3 is 14 amino acids. The J segment lost 9 bases and the V segment lost 2 bases, leaving 7 bases of the junction unmatched. The CDR3 reads CASSLSAGATEQFF. The CDR3, as DNA: TGTGCCAGCAGCTTATCTGCGGGAGCGACTGAGCAGTTCTTC.

This chain uses TRBV10-3 with TRBJ1-2; perhaps TRBD1 as D (6 bases). The CDR3 runs 13 residues. V was cut by 2 bases and J by 2 bases, with 6 bases left in between. In germline, CDR1 is ENHRY, CDR2 SYGVKD. CDR3 loop: CAISEDRNYGYTF. The DNA of the CDR3 is TGTGCCATCAGTGAGGACAGGAACTATGGCTACACCTTC.

This chain uses TRBV19 with TRBJ2-7; D is perhaps TRBD1 (6 bases). V was clipped by 3 bases and J by 2 bases, with 14 bases between them. Germline CDR1 LNHDA, CDR2 SQIVND (reference sequence). The CDR3 covers 15 residues. The CDR3 DNA reads TGTGCCAGTAGTATTGCCGGGACAAGAACCTACGAGCAGTACTTC. Its protein product is CASSIAGTRTYEQYF.

In its sample, this clone was seen once. The chain carries TRBV29-1 and TRBJ1-5; no firm D call. Germline assignment: CDR1 SQVTM and CDR2 ANQGSEA. The CDR3 has 12 amino acids. Trimming removed 5 bases from V and 2 bases from J, with 7 bases in between. In DNA form, the CDR3 reads TGCAGCGTTCGGTGGGGCAATCAGCCCCAGCATTTT. Its translation is CSVRWGNQPQHF.

This clone appeared a few times. The V call is TRBV9, the J call TRBJ2-2; D is possibly TRBD1 or TRBD2 (5 bases each). Germline CDR1 reads SGDLS; CDR2 reads YYNGEE. The CDR3 is made up of 17 amino acids. Trimming took off 3 bases at V and 4 bases at J, with 19 bases between the two ends. In DNA, the CDR3 is TGTGCCAGCAGCGACCCCGTGTTTGGGGGACCCACCGGGGAGCTGTTTTTT. Residues: CASSDPVFGGPTGELFF.

The DNA of the CDR3 is TGTGCCAGCAGCCAAGGGAGTCGCACTGAAGCTTTCTTT. This sequence encodes CASSQGSRTEAFF. The chain carries TRBV14 and TRBJ1-1; D is unclear. The germline CDR1 and CDR2 sequences are SGHDN and FVKESK. The CDR3 has 13 amino acids. The V gene lost 1 base and the J gene lost 4 bases, with 7 bases spanning the gap.

The gene calls are TRBV29-1 and TRBJ1-1, with D uncertain. Germline-derived CDR1 and CDR2 are SQVTM and ANQGSEA. With 1 base removed from V and 7 bases from J, the gap between germline ends came to 13 bases. The length of the CDR3 is 13 residues. This chain's CDR3 is CSVEVPVRGEAFF. CDR3 in DNA: TGCAGCGTTGAAGTCCCCGTTCGGGGTGAAGCTTTCTTT.

The chain carries TRBV6-5 and TRBJ2-7; D is possibly TRBD2 (6 bases). Looked up from germline, CDR1 is MNHEY and CDR2 is SVGAGI. The CDR3 totals 12 residues. V was clipped by 6 bases and J by 6 bases, with 12 bases between them. CDR3 DNA sequence: TGTGCCAGCAGATTGATCGGGGGCGAGCAGTACTTC. Amino acids: CASRLIGGEQYF.

The chain couples TRBV10-3 to TRBJ2-7, with D perhaps TRBD1 or TRBD2 (7 bases each). The germline V gene has CDR1 ENHRY and CDR2 SYGVKD. Between the trimmed V and J ends, which lost 10 bases and 7 bases, there was a span of 23 bases. CDR3 size: 14 residues. The CDR3 sequence is CATQGGGRFGEQYF. The CDR3 nucleotides read TGTGCCACCCAGGGGGGGGGTAGATTCGGGGAGCAGTACTTC.

V usage is TRBV11-2 and J usage is TRBJ2-7, with unresolved D. CDR1 and CDR2 from the germline V gene are SGHAT and FQNNGV. The ends were cut back, 3 bases at V and 2 bases at J, with 8 bases in the middle. The CDR3 has 13 residues. The CDR3 sequence is CASSFGGTYEQYF. Written as DNA, the CDR3 is TGTGCCAGCAGCTTTGGCGGAACCTACGAGCAGTACTTC.

The CDR3 coding sequence is TGTGCCAGCAGCTTAGCCAATCCCGCCGGGAACTACGAGCAGTACTTC. Translated: CASSLANPAGNYEQYF. The rearrangement uses TRBV11-2 and TRBJ2-7; D perhaps matches TRBD2 (5 bases). CDR1 SGHAT and CDR2 FQNNGV come from the germline V gene. Trimming pared 1 base from V and 3 bases from J, leaving 16 bases between. The CDR3 has 16 residues.

This chain links TRBV30 with TRBJ2-7, with 9 bases aligning to TRBD1. Germline V lookup: CDR1 GTSNPN, CDR2 SVGIG (reference sequence). The V gene end was trimmed by 4 bases and the J gene end by 2 bases; junction bases not matched to a gene: 6. This CDR3 is built from 14 residues. CDR3 DNA: TGTGCCTGGAACCCAACAGGGGGCCCCTACGAGCAGTACTTC. As protein: CAWNPTGGPYEQYF.

The chain combines TRBV2 with TRBJ2-7; D is undetermined. The germline CDR1 and CDR2 sequences are SNHLY and FYNNEI. The CDR3 consists of 15 residues. Trimming cost V 6 bases and J 3 bases, with 18 bases left between them. This CDR3 is CASRAGPLGHYEQYF. CDR3 nucleotide sequence: TGTGCCAGCAGGGCCGGACCCCTGGGCCACTACGAGCAGTACTTC.

V usage is TRBV27 and J usage is TRBJ1-2; D is uncertain. The CDR3 extends over 13 amino acids. CDR1 is MNHEY and CDR2 is SMNVEV in the germline V gene (reference sequence). V lost 1 base and J lost 2, with 5 bases in between. CDR3 in DNA: TGTGCCAGCAGTTTATTCCCGAACTATGGCTACACCTTC. It encodes CASSLFPNYGYTF.

The rearrangement uses TRBV7-9 and TRBJ2-2; either TRBD1 or TRBD2 may supply D (5 bases each). V lost 1 base, J lost 1 base, and 7 bases lay in between. This CDR3 region has 15 residues. Per the germline V gene, CDR1 is SEHNR and CDR2 is FQNEAQ (reference sequence). The CDR3 sequence is CASSLGGVNTGELFF. The CDR3 bases are TGTGCCAGCAGCTTAGGAGGGGTGAACACCGGGGAGCTGTTTTTT. Supplemented by reference TRBV7-9 and TRBJ2-2, the full variable domain reads DTGVSQNPRHKITKRGQNVTFRCDPISEHNRLYWYRQTLGQGPEFLTYFQNEAQLEKSRLLSDRFSAERPKGSFSTLEIQRTEQGDSAMYLCASSLGGVNTGELFFGEGSRLTVL.

The CDR3 loop is CASREDRGTYNEQFF. CDR3 nucleotide sequence: TGTGCCAGCAGGGAAGACAGGGGCACCTACAATGAGCAGTTCTTC. The gene calls are TRBV5-4 and TRBJ2-1; 8 bases line up with TRBD1. The CDR3 runs 15 residues. The germline CDR1 and CDR2 sequences are SGHNT and YYREEE (reference sequence). V gave up 5 bases and J gave up 2 bases; unmatched junction bases: 6.

This sequence joins TRBV19 and TRBJ1-3; D is perhaps TRBD1 (5 bases). The CDR3 covers 13 residues. The germline V gene has CDR1 LNHDA and CDR2 SQIVND (reference sequence). V lost 10 bases to trimming and J lost 3 bases, with 13 bases between them. The CDR3 sequence: CATTGGYGNTIYF. CDR3 DNA: TGTGCCACCACCGGGGGATATGGAAACACCATATATTTT.

The J gene is TRBJ2-2, the V gene TRBV15; a weak D match, TRBD2 (6 bases). V gave up 0 bases and J gave up 7 bases, with 6 bases separating them. The germline V gene has CDR1 LNHNV and CDR2 YYDKDF (reference sequence). The CDR3 covers 13 residues. For the CDR3, the DNA is TGTGCCACCAGCAGAGAAGCGGGCGGGGAGCTGTTTTTT. This translates into CATSREAGGELFF.